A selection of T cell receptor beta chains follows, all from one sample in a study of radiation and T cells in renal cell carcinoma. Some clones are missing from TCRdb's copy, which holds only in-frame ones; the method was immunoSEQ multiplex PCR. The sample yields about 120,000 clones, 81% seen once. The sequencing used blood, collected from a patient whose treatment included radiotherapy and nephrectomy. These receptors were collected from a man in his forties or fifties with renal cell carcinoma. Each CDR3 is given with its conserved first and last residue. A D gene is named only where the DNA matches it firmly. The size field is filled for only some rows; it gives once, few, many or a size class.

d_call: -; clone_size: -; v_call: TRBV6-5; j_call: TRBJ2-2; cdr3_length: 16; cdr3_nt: TGTGCCAGCAGTTACTCGGTACAGGCGAACACCGGGGAGCTGTTTTTT; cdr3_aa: CASSYSVQANTGELFF
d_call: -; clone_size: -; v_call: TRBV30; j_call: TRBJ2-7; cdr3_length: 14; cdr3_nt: TGTGCCTGGAGTGTAGTAGGACAGAACTACGAGCAGTACTTC; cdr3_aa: CAWSVVGQNYEQYF
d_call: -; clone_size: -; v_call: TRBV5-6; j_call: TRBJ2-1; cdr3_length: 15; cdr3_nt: TGTGCCAGCACCAATGGGTGGAGCTCCTACAATGAGCAGTTCTTC; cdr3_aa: CASTNGWSSYNEQFF
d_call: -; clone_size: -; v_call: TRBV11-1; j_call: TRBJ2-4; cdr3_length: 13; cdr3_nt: TGTGCCAGCAGTCCGAGGGGGATGAGCATTCAGTACTTC; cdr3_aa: CASSPRGMSIQYF
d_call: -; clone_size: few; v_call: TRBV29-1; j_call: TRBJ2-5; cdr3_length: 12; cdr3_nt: TGCAGCGTTATACTAGTTGTAGAGACCCAGTACTTC; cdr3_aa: CSVILVVETQYF
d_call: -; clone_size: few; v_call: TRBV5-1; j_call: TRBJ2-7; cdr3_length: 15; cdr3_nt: TGCGCCAGCAGCCGCGTCCGGGGGCCCCCTTATGAGCAGTACTTC; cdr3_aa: CASSRVRGPPYEQYF
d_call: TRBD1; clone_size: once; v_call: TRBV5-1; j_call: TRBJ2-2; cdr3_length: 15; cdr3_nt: TGCGCCAGCAGCTCGGGACAGGCAAACACCGGGGAGCTGTTTTTT; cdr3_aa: CASSSGQANTGELFF
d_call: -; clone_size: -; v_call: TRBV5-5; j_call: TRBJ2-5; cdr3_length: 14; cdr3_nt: TGTGCCAGCAGCTTCCTTAGCGACCAAGAGACCCAGTACTTC; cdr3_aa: CASSFLSDQETQYF
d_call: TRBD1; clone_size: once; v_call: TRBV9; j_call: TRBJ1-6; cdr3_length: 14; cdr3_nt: TGTGCCAGCAGCGTAGATACAGGGGACTCACCCCTCCACTTT; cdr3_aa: CASSVDTGDSPLHF
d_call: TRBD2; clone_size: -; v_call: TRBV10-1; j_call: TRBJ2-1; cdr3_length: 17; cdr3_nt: TGCGCCAGCAGTGAGAGACTAGCGGGAGGGCCTGGAGATGAGCAGTTCTTC; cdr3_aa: CASSERLAGGPGDEQFF
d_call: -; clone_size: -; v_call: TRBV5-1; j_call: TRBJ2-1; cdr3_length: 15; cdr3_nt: TGCGCCAGCAGCTTAACTACGGGAGTCGCTCGAGAGCAGTTCTTC; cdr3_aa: CASSLTTGVAREQFF
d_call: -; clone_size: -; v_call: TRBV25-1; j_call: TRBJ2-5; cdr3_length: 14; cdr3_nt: TGTGCCAGCAGTCCCCATAGTTCCCCAGAGACCCAGTACTTC; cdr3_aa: CASSPHSSPETQYF
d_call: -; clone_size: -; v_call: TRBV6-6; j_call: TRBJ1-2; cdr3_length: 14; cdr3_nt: TGTGCCAGCAGCCCCCCTCGGGAAGGGACAGGCTACACCTTC; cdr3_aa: CASSPPREGTGYTF
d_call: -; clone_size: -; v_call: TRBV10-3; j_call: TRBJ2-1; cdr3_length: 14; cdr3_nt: TGTGCCATCAGTCCAGGGGTGGTTGAGAATGAGCAGTTCTTC; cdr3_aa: CAISPGVVENEQFF
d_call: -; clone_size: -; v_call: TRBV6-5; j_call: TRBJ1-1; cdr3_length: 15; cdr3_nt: TGTGCCAGCAGAACAAGGACAGTCTTTAGCACTGAAGCTTTCTTT; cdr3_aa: CASRTRTVFSTEAFF
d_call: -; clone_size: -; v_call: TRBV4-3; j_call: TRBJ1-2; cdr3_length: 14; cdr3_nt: TGCGCCAGCAGCCAAGATCGTGGAGGCTATGGCTACACCTTC; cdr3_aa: CASSQDRGGYGYTF
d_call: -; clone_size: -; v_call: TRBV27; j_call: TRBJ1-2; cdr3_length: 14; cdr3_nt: TGTGCCAGCAGTTTATCTACAGGGTCCGTAGGCTACACCTTC; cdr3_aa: CASSLSTGSVGYTF
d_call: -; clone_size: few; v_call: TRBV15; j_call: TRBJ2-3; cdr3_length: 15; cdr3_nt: TGTGCCACCAGCAGAGTATGGGGGGCCAGAGATACGCAGTATTTT; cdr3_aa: CATSRVWGARDTQYF
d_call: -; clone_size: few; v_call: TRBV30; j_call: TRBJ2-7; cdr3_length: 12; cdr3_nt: TGTGCCTGGAGTGTAGGAGGTGTAGGGCAGTACTTC; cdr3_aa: CAWSVGGVGQYF
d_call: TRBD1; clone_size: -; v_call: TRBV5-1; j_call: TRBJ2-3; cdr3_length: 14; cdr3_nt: TGCGCCAGCAGCTTCGGACAGGCTTCTGATACGCAGTATTTT; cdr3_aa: CASSFGQASDTQYF
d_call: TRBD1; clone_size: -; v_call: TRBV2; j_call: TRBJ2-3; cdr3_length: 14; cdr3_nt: TGTGCCATCTCAGACAGGGGGCGTAGAGATACGCAGTATTTT; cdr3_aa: CAISDRGRRDTQYF
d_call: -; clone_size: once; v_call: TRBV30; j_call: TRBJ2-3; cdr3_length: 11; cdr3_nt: TGTGCCTGGACTGTAATTGACCAGCAGTATTTT; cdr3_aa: CAWTVIDQQYF
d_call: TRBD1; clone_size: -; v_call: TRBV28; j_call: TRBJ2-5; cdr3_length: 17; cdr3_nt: TGTGCCAGCAGTTTTCAGCGTCCCAGGGGGCCTCGGGAGACCCAGTACTTC; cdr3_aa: CASSFQRPRGPRETQYF
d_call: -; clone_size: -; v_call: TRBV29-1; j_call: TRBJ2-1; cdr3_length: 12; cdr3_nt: TGCAGCGTTGAAGTTTACCTCAATGAGCAGTTCTTC; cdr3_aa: CSVEVYLNEQFF
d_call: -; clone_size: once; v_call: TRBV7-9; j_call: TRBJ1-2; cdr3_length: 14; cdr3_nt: TGTGCCAGCAGTCTAAACACCTCCCCGCGAGGCTACACCTTC; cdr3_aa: CASSLNTSPRGYTF
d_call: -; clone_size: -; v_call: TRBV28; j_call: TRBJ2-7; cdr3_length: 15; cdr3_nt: TGTGCCAGCAGTCCCGCGGCAGGTTTCACCTACGAGCAGTACTTC; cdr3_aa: CASSPAAGFTYEQYF
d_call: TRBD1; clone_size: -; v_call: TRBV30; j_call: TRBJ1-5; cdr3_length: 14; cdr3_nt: TGTGCCTGGAAGAGGACAGGGTCCGCCCAGCCCCAGCATTTT; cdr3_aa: CAWKRTGSAQPQHF
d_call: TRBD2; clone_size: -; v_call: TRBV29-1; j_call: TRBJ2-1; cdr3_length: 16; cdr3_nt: TGCAGCGTTGAAGATGGCGGGACTAACTCCTACAATGAGCAGTTCTTC; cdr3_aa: CSVEDGGTNSYNEQFF
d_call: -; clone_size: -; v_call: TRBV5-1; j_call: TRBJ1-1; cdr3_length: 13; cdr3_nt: TGCGCCAGCAGCGATAAGATGATCCCTGAAGCTTTCTTT; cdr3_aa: CASSDKMIPEAFF
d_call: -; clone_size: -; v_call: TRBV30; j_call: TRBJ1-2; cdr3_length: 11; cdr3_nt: TGTGCCTGGGACAGCGGGTCTGGCTACACCTTC; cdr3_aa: CAWDSGSGYTF
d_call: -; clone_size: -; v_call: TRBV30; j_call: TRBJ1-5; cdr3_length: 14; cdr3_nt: TGTGCCTGGAGTGAAGGGGGAGGGAATCAGCCCCAGCATTTT; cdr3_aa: CAWSEGGGNQPQHF
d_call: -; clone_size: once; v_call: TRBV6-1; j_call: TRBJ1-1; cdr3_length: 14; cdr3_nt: TGTGCCAGCAGTGAAGGGTTTAGGAACACTGAAGCTTTCTTT; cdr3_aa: CASSEGFRNTEAFF